This T cell receptor (beta chain) was sequenced in a study of OX40 agonist ivuxolimab in advanced cancers. Study details: Antecedent anti-PD-1, anti-PD-L1 or anti-CTLA-4 therapy was permissible, with about 39% having received some. Notes on the study in general: CD8+ T cells showed, on average, more clonal expansion than CD4+ cells. Clonal expansion was seen in CD4+ and CD8+ blood T cells by week 6 at 0.1 to 3.0 mg/kg.

The ends lost 3 bases at V and 3 bases at J; junction bases unmatched: 2. CDR3 length: 13 amino acids. Germline CDR1 reads SGHNT; CDR2 reads YYREEE (reference sequence). The protocol was immunoSEQ multiplex PCR, while the TCRdb copy is restricted to in-frame clones and leaves out a portion. The sample gives tens of thousands of clones, approximately 80% of which show up once; more than 1.4% is in the top ten. Worth noting for this clone: The antigen remains unidentified.

The receptor's source is an adult with an advanced solid tumor such as melanoma, head and neck, liver or kidney cancer. Here the sequenced sample was CD4+ or CD8+ T cells sorted from blood, taken in a trial of the OX40 agonist ivuxolimab. The gene calls are TRBV5-4 and TRBJ2-5, with TRBD1 matching over 7 bases. CDR3: CASSSTGEETQYF. CDR3 DNA sequence: TGTGCCAGCAGCTCCACAGGGGAAGAGACCCAGTACTTC.